This T cell receptor beta chain originates from a study of T cell responses to AZD1222 COVID-19 vaccine. As for the study in general: Second-dose timings of about 4 or about 12 weeks were pooled.

The CDR3 covers 16 residues. CDR1 MDHEN and CDR2 SYDVKM come from the germline V gene. The V and J ends lost 2 bases and 2 bases, in that order; junction bases with no gene match: 7. Generated by immunoSEQ multiplex PCR, the TCRdb table keeps only in-frame clones and is missing some. This sample has 100,000 to 150,000 clones, with more than 75% found just once. The TCR originated in an adult in good health. This chain joins TRBV28 and TRBJ2-7; 9 bases are shared with TRBD2. Sample: peripheral blood, taken on day 0 of AZD1222 vaccination. For the CDR3, the DNA is TGTGCCAGCAGTTTAGGCGCGGGGGGGGTCCCCTACGAGCAGTACTTC. Translation: CASSLGAGGVPYEQYF.